Each of the 10 T cell receptor beta chains below was sequenced from the same sample in a study of regulatory T cells in long-lasting Graves disease. Regarding time point: newly diagnosed GD, antithyroid drugs for less than 3 months. PBMC-derived RNA was used for the TCR library. HTBI primers from iRepertoire and Arm-PCR of CDR3 regions yielded the TCR beta libraries. TCRdb passed the multiplex PCR reads through MiXCR, listing each CDR3 protein once. The data show 450,000 to 700,000 distinct CDR3 sequences, around an eighth seen once. These same records also appear under a second study, on T cells in Graves' hyperthyroidism and ophthalmopathy.

The sample was peripheral blood mononuclear cells (PBMCs), taken at new diagnosis, from a patient treated with antithyroid drugs. These receptors were taken from a man under 40 with Graves disease.

The CDR3 sequence: CASSQTGSAFF. DNA for the CDR3: TGTGCCAGCAGCCAGACAGGGAGCGCTTTCTTT. The chain uses TRBV3-1 and TRBJ1-1; 7 nucleotides align to TRBD1. V shed 3 bases and J 11 bases; nucleotides not matched to a gene: 3. Germline V gene data show CDR1 as LGHDT and CDR2 as YNNKEL (reference sequence). The CDR3 has 11 residues. Full variable domain (rest looked up from reference TRBV3-1 and TRBJ1-1): DTAVSQTPKYLVTQMGNDKSIKCEQNLGHDTMYWYKQDSKKFLKIMFSYNNKELIINETVPNRFSPKSPDKAHLNLHINSLELGDSAVYFCASSQTGSAFFGQGTRLTVV.

This clonotype showed up just a few times. V is TRBV20-1 and J is TRBJ2-7; D assignment may be TRBD1 or TRBD2 (5 bases each). The germline V gene encodes CDR1 DFQATT and CDR2 SNEGSKA (reference sequence). With 0 bases removed from V and 2 bases from J, the gap between germline ends came to 17 bases. The CDR3 consists of 16 residues. The CDR3 DNA is TGCAGTGCTAGAGATATCTTCCGGGACGGGGCCTACGAGCAGTACTTC. Its translation: CSARDIFRDGAYEQYF.

This chain connects TRBV13 to TRBJ2-2; D could derive from TRBD1 or TRBD2 (5 bases each). This CDR3 region has 16 residues. V was cut by 3 bases and J by 5 bases, with 16 bases left in between. Germline V gives CDR1 PRHDT, CDR2 FYEKMQ (reference sequence). The CDR3 DNA reads TGTGCCAGCAGCTTTAACCAGGGAGTTAAGACCGGGGAGCTGTTTTTT. This translates into CASSFNQGVKTGELFF.

This clonotype was seen repeatedly, ten times or more. The V gene is TRBV5-1, the J gene TRBJ1-4; D might be TRBD1 (5 bases). Germline V gene sequence: CDR1 SGHRS, CDR2 YFSETQ. V was shortened by 4 bases and J by 4 bases, with 17 bases between the two germline ends. CDR3 length equals 16 residues. DNA of the CDR3: TGCGCCAGCAGCCACCTAACCGGGGCTGATAATGAAAAACTGTTTTTT. This gives the protein CASSHLTGADNEKLFF.

This clonotype was seen at least ten times. V gene TRBV28 combines with J gene TRBJ2-1; D is undetermined. CDR3 length: 13 residues. Germline V lookup: CDR1 MDHEN, CDR2 SYDVKM. The ends were cut back, 4 bases at V and 8 bases at J, with 12 bases in the middle. CDR3 sequence (DNA): TGTGCCAGCAGTTCCGGGCCCCGGGATGAGCAGTTCTTC. As protein: CASSSGPRDEQFF. Together with reference TRBV28 and TRBJ2-1, the CDR3 gives the full variable domain: DVKVTQSSRYLVKRTGEKVFLECVQDMDHENMFWYRQDPGLGLRLIYFSYDVKMKEKGDIPEGYSVSREKKERFSLILESASTNQTSMYLCASSSGPRDEQFFGPGTRLTVL.

This clonotype was seen more than once but under ten times. The chain couples TRBV18 to TRBJ1-4; possibly TRBD1 for D (5 bases). The length of the CDR3 is 15 residues. V lost 6 bases, J lost 3 bases, and 14 bases lay in between. CDR1 is KGHSH and CDR2 is LQKENI in the germline V gene. The CDR3 DNA follows: TGTGCCAGCTCCCGGCCGGGGCAGGCTAATGAAAAACTGTTTTTT. Its protein is CASSRPGQANEKLFF.

V usage is TRBV5-1 and J usage is TRBJ1-5; maybe TRBD1 (5 bases). CDR1 and CDR2 (germline): SGHRS, YFSETQ. V was shortened by 0 bases and J by 0 bases, with 13 bases between the two germline ends. This CDR3 contains 17 residues. The CDR3 sequence: CASSLGWSGDSNQPQHF. CDR3 nucleotide sequence: TGCGCCAGCAGCTTGGGGTGGTCGGGGGATAGCAATCAGCCCCAGCATTTT.

This clonotype was counted a few times. This chain joins TRBV15 and TRBJ2-3, with 9 nucleotides matching TRBD2. Germline lookup yields CDR1 LNHNV and CDR2 YYDKDF (reference sequence). The length of the CDR3 is 16 residues. Trimming removed 0 bases from V and 1 base from J; junction bases left unmatched: 2. The CDR3 loop is CATSREREGRTDTQYF. CDR3 nucleotides: TGTGCCACCAGCAGAGAGCGGGAGGGCCGCACAGATACGCAGTATTTT. Using reference TRBV15 and TRBJ2-3 for the parts outside the CDR3, the full variable domain is DAMVIQNPRYQVTQFGKPVTLSCSQTLNHNVMYWYQQKSSQAPKLLFHYYDKDFNNEADTPDNFQSRRPNTSFCFLDIRSPGLGDTAMYLCATSREREGRTDTQYFGPGTRLTVL.

This clonotype was detected a few times. At one end, the junction sequence differs from germline, possibly due to a read error. The chain recombines TRBV5-5 with TRBJ2-1; D not resolved. The CDR3 is 15 residues long. Germline V gives CDR1 SGHKS, CDR2 YYEKEE (reference sequence). CDR3 nucleotide sequence: TGTGCCAGCAGCTTCTGGACGGAAACCTACGATGAGCAGTTCTTC. It is translated as CASSFWTETYDEQFF.

CDR3 sequence: CASSPVGTSGRVNTGELFF. Here the CDR3 DNA reads TGTGCCAGCAGCCCCGTGGGGACTAGCGGGAGGGTGAACACCGGGGAGCTGTTTTTT. The chain uses TRBV3-1 and TRBJ2-2; TRBD2 matches at 16 bases. There are 19 residues in the CDR3. Germline V gene sequence: CDR1 LGHDT, CDR2 YNNKEL (reference sequence). V trimming: 4 bases; J trimming: 1 base; junction bases outside the gene matches: 6.